These 25 T cell receptor beta chains originate from one sample sequenced in a study of OX40 agonist ivuxolimab in advanced cancers. TCRdb keeps only in-frame clones here, not all; method: immunoSEQ multiplex PCR. The table shows some 86,000 clones, with 91% occurring only once. Here the sequenced sample was CD4+ or CD8+ T cells sorted from blood, taken in a trial of the OX40 agonist ivuxolimab. Every receptor here comes from an adult with an advanced solid tumor such as melanoma, head and neck, liver or kidney cancer.

The DNA for the CDR3 is TGTGCCAGCAGTGAAACTCGGGACAGGAGCTCCTATAATTCACCCCTCCACTTT. This encodes CASSETRDRSSYNSPLHF. This chain joins TRBV6-1 and TRBJ1-6; 8 bases are a match to TRBD1. J gave up 0 bases and V 2 bases, and 6 bases lay outside the gene matches. This CDR3 is built from 18 residues. Per the germline V gene, CDR1 is MNHNS and CDR2 is SASEGT.

The chain couples TRBV27 to TRBJ2-2, with D perhaps TRBD2 (5 bases). The V end lost 1 base, the J end lost 6 bases, and 15 bases lay between the germline ends. The CDR3 totals 16 residues. CDR1 MNHEY and CDR2 SMNVEV come from the germline V gene (reference sequence). Here the CDR3 DNA reads TGTGCCAGCAGTTTATTTAAAGCTAGCATAGCCGGGGAGCTGTTTTTT. It translates to CASSLFKASIAGELFF.

As to this clone: Other DNA sequences in the same sample also yield this CDR3. J is TRBJ2-1 and V is TRBV19, with TRBD2 matching 10 bases. The CDR3 is made up of 15 amino acids. Germline-derived CDR1 and CDR2 are LNHDA and SQIVND (reference sequence). Trimming removed 7 bases from V and 1 base from J; junction bases left unmatched: 4. The CDR3 DNA is TGTGCCAGTAACCCGACTAGCGGGTCCTACAATGAGCAGTTCTTC. Encoded protein: CASNPTSGSYNEQFF.

Note on this clone: Mismatch with germline at one junction end may stem from a read error. The rearrangement links TRBV7-7 to TRBJ2-7; D gene unclear. CDR1 and CDR2 (germline): SSHAT, FNYEAQ (reference sequence). The CDR3 has 13 residues. CDR3 sequence reads: CASSLSTLGEQYF. CDR3 sequence (DNA): TGTGCTAGCAGCTTATCGACCCTGGGAGAGCAGTACTTC.

This chain connects TRBV28 to TRBJ1-1; D gene unclear. The V end was cut by 2 bases, the J end by 0 bases, with 7 bases between. Germline V CDR1 and CDR2: MDHEN, SYDVKM. This CDR3 is built from 14 residues. CDR3 DNA sequence: TGTGCCAGCAGTTTAACCCGGTTGAACACTGAAGCTTTCTTT. As protein: CASSLTRLNTEAFF.

The J gene is TRBJ2-1, the V gene TRBV7-3, with TRBD2 matching 9 bases. The CDR3 spans 13 residues. Germline V lookup: CDR1 SGHTA, CDR2 FQGTGA. Trimming took 5 bases from V and 9 from J; bases not matched to a gene: 5. The CDR3, as DNA: TGTGCCAGCAGCCAGACTAGCGGCCCTGAGCAGTTCTTC. Its protein product is CASSQTSGPEQFF.

V and J are TRBV7-3 and TRBJ2-2, with TRBD2 matching 12 bases. The CDR3 loop spans 18 amino acids. Germline V gene sequence: CDR1 SGHTA, CDR2 FQGTGA. Trimming took 5 bases from V and 7 from J; bases not matched to a gene: 14. CDR3 sequence (DNA): TGTGCCAGCAGCCCCTCGTCCCTCACTAGCGGGAGGCACGGGGAGCTGTTTTTT. Translation gives CASSPSSLTSGRHGELFF.

The V and J genes are TRBV5-3 and TRBJ2-6, with a tentative D call TRBD2 (6 bases). TRBV5-3 is reported as an ORF; its role is uncertain. V lost 4 bases and J 3 bases, leaving 17 bases between the germline ends. This CDR3 contains 17 residues. The CDR3 sequence is CARSLVRGAGGANVLTF. CDR3 coding DNA: TGTGCCAGAAGCCTCGTCCGCGGGGCGGGTGGGGCCAACGTCCTGACTTTC.

This chain uses TRBV9 with TRBJ2-5; perhaps D is TRBD1 or TRBD2 (5 bases each). The J call may not be correct, given that the DNA end is closer to TRBJ2-7. This CDR3 comprises 14 residues. Germline lookup yields CDR1 SGDLS and CDR2 YYNGEE. The DNA for the CDR3 is TGTGCCAGCAGCGTCGGGACCATGACCTACGAGCAGTACTTC. Amino acid sequence: CASSVGTMTYEQYF.

DNA for the CDR3: TGTGCCAGCAGCTTTTCACATGGAGCCTACGAGCAGTACTTC. It codes for CASSFSHGAYEQYF. The genes are TRBV7-9 and TRBJ2-5, with unresolved D. The closer fit of TRBJ2-7 to the DNA end suggests the J call may be wrong. The length of the CDR3 is 14 residues. Germline V gene lookup returns CDR1 SEHNR and CDR2 FQNEAQ (reference sequence).

This chain links TRBV5-4 with TRBJ2-7; possible D gene TRBD1, 5 bases. This CDR3 has 13 residues. V lost 4 bases and J lost 1, with 9 bases in between. Per the germline V gene, CDR1 is SGHNT and CDR2 is YYREEE (reference sequence). The CDR3 bases are TGTGCCAGCAGCCAGGGCGTGTCCTACGAGCAGTACTTC. It codes for CASSQGVSYEQYF. Full variable domain (remainder filled in from reference TRBV5-4 and TRBJ2-7): ETGVTQSPTHLIKTRGQQVTLRCSSQSGHNTVSWYQQALGQGPQFIFQYYREEENGRGNFPPRFSGLQFPNYSSELNVNALELDDSALYLCASSQGVSYEQYFGPGTRLTVT.

This chain connects TRBV5-1 to TRBJ2-2; TRBD2 matches 12 bases. CDR1 and CDR2 from the germline V gene are SGHRS and YFSETQ. The CDR3 contains 16 residues. V dropped 2 bases and J dropped 4; count of bases not matched to a gene: 3. The CDR3 DNA reads as TGCGCCAGCAGCTTCGGACTAGCGGGACCCACCGGGGAGCTGTTTTTT. It yields the protein CASSFGLAGPTGELFF.

The chain combines TRBV7-8 with TRBJ1-5, with TRBD1 identical over 9 bases. CDR1 and CDR2 (germline): SGHVS, FQNEAQ. This CDR3 region has 14 residues. Trimming took 5 bases from V and 5 from J; bases not matched to a gene: 4. The CDR3 sequence is CASSLDRGDQPQHF. In nucleotides, the CDR3 is TGTGCCAGCAGCCTGGACAGGGGAGATCAGCCCCAGCATTTT.

This CDR3 reads CASSPIRSPNYGYTF. CDR3 nucleotides: TGTGCCAGCAGCCCTATAAGGTCCCCAAACTATGGCTACACCTTC. The chain is built from TRBV7-9 and TRBJ1-2; D is unresolved. Between the trimmed V and J ends, which lost 5 bases and 2 bases, there was a span of 15 bases. Germline V gene lookup returns CDR1 SEHNR and CDR2 FQNEAQ (reference sequence). This CDR3 has 15 residues.

This chain links TRBV9 with TRBJ1-2; TRBD1 is a possible D gene (6 bases). In germline, CDR1 is SGDLS, CDR2 YYNGEE. The CDR3 runs 14 residues. V was trimmed by 6 bases and J by 4 bases, leaving 16 bases between them. DNA of the CDR3: TGTGCCAGCACCCGGGACAACCCTAGCTATGGCTACACCTTC. This gives the protein CASTRDNPSYGYTF.

The chain uses TRBV2 and TRBJ2-5; TRBD2 aligns across 15 bases. This CDR3 spans 16 amino acids. CDR1 and CDR2 (germline): SNHLY, FYNNEI. J gave up 5 bases and V 5 bases, and 6 bases lay outside the gene matches. The CDR3 nucleotides are TGTGCCAGCAGTTACAGGACTAGCGGGAGGGGGGAGACCCAGTACTTC. This codes for CASSYRTSGRGETQYF.

This rearrangement joins TRBV11-2 to TRBJ1-5; no clear D. Germline V lookup: CDR1 SGHAT, CDR2 FQNNGV. Between the trimmed V and J ends, which lost 1 base and 7 bases, there was a span of 11 bases. The CDR3 runs 14 residues. The CDR3 coding sequence is TGTGCCAGCAGCTTAGTCGGGAGGCACCAGCCCCAGCATTTT. The encoded protein is CASSLVGRHQPQHF.

This clone has only one observation. This chain uses TRBV29-1 with TRBJ2-1; 7 bases align to TRBD1. This CDR3 has 13 amino acids. CDR1 and CDR2 from the germline V gene are SQVTM and ANQGSEA. J was trimmed by 4 bases and V by 1 base; bases with no gene match: 1. This CDR3 is CSVEVDRYNEQFF. The CDR3 coding sequence is TGCAGCGTTGAAGTGGACAGGTACAATGAGCAGTTCTTC.

The rearrangement links TRBV14 to TRBJ2-3; weak D call: TRBD2 (6 bases). CDR1 SGHDN and CDR2 FVKESK come from the germline V gene. Trimming cost V 3 bases and J 7 bases, with 14 bases left between them. The CDR3 spans 14 residues. The DNA of the CDR3 is TGTGCCAGCAGCCAGCCGGGACTTTCAAATACGCAGTATTTT. It encodes CASSQPGLSNTQYF. Complete variable domain (other parts from reference TRBV14 and TRBJ2-3): EAGVTQFPSHSVIEKGQTVTLRCDPISGHDNLYWYRRVMGKEIKFLLHFVKESKQDESGMPNNRFLAERTGGTYSTLKVQPAELEDSGVYFCASSQPGLSNTQYFGPGTRLTVL.

V is TRBV5-1 and J is TRBJ1-2, with 9 bases identical to TRBD1. From germline, CDR1 is SGHRS and CDR2 YFSETQ. The CDR3 totals 14 residues. Trimming at V came to 4 bases and at J to 11 bases, leaving 12 bases not matched to a gene. The CDR3 DNA is TGCGCCAGCAGCGGCGCCGGGACAGGGAGAGAGTACACCTTC. It is translated as CASSGAGTGREYTF.

The chain carries TRBV25-1 and TRBJ2-3, with 9 positions matching TRBD2. This CDR3 is built from 18 residues. The V gene end was trimmed by 0 bases and the J gene end by 4 bases; junction bases not matched to a gene: 11. Per the germline V gene, CDR1 is MGHDK and CDR2 is SYGVNS. The DNA for the CDR3 is TGTGCCAGCAGTGAATATAGGAGGGCGGGAGGGGGCGCAGATACGCAGTATTTT. This encodes CASSEYRRAGGGADTQYF.

The CDR3 loop is CASSVALAGQETQYF. DNA for the CDR3: TGTGCCAGCAGCGTTGCCCTAGCGGGACAAGAGACCCAGTACTTC. The chain links TRBV7-2 to TRBJ2-5; 9 nucleotides line up with TRBD2. CDR3 length equals 15 residues. The germline V gene has CDR1 SGHTA and CDR2 FQGNSA. Trimming at V came to 5 bases and at J to 2 bases, leaving 6 bases not matched to a gene.

V and J are TRBV19 and TRBJ2-7, with 7 bases lining up with TRBD1. This CDR3 contains 14 residues. Germline V lookup: CDR1 LNHDA, CDR2 SQIVND (reference sequence). After removal of 1 base from V and 5 bases from J, the junction contained 5 bases not matched to a gene. The DNA of the CDR3 is TGTGCCAGTAGTATAGGACAGGGTTGGAACGAGCAGTACTTC. This translates into CASSIGQGWNEQYF. The full variable domain, in which reference TRBV19 and TRBJ2-7 provide the parts outside the CDR3, is DGGITQSPKYLFRKEGQNVTLSCEQNLNHDAMYWYRQDPGQGLRLIYYSQIVNDFQKGDIAEGYSVSREKKESFPLTVTSAQKNPTAFYLCASSIGQGWNEQYFGPGTRLTVT.

In this sample, this clone turned up once. The chain is built from TRBV18 and TRBJ1-4; D is unresolved. The V gene's germline CDR1 is KGHSH and CDR2 LQKENI. This CDR3 spans 14 amino acids. V shed 7 bases and J shed 0 bases, with 9 bases lying between them. The CDR3 DNA follows: TGTGCCAGCTGTCCGTCGGCAACTAATGAAAAACTGTTTTTT. It yields the protein CASCPSATNEKLFF.

This clone occurred a few times. The CDR3 DNA follows: TGTGCCAGCAGCTCGGGGGGCTTAGGCAACGAGCAGTACTTC. Its protein is CASSSGGLGNEQYF. This chain uses TRBV7-6 with TRBJ2-7, with a weak D call TRBD2 (7 bases). V gave up 4 bases and J gave up 5 bases, with 15 bases separating them. Germline V gene data show CDR1 as SGHVS and CDR2 as FNYEAQ. The length of the CDR3 is 14 residues.